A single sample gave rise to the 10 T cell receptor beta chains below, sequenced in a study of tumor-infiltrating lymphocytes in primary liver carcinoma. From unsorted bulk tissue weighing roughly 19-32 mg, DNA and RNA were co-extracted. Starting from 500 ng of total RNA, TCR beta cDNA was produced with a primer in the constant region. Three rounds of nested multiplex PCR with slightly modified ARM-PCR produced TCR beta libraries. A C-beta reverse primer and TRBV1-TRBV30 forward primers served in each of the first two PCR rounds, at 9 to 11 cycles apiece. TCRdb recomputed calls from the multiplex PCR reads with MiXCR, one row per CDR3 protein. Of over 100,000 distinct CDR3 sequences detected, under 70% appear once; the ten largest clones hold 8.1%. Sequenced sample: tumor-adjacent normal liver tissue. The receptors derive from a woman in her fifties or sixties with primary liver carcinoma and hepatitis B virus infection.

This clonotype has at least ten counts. CDR3 nucleotide sequence: TGTGCCTGGAGTTCAAACAGGGGGAGCTACACCTTC. Translating gives CAWSSNRGSYTF. The V and J genes are TRBV30 and TRBJ1-2; 8 bases are shared with TRBD1. The CDR3 is 12 amino acids. Trimming took 2 bases from V and 9 from J; bases not matched to a gene: 5. Germline CDR1 is GTSNPN and CDR2 is SVGIG (reference sequence).

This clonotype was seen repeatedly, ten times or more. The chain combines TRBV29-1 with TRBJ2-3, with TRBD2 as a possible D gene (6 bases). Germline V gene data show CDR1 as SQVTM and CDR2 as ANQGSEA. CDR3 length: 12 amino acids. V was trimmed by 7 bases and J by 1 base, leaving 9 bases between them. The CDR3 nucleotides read TGCAGCGCCTGGAGGGGCACAGATACGCAGTATTTT. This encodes CSAWRGTDTQYF.

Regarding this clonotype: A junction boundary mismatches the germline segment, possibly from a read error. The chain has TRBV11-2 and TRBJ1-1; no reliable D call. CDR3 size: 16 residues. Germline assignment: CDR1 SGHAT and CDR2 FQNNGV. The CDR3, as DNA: TGTGTCAGCGGCCCACGGAGGAGCATACCGAACACTGAAGCTTCCTTT. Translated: CVSGPRRSIPNTEASF.

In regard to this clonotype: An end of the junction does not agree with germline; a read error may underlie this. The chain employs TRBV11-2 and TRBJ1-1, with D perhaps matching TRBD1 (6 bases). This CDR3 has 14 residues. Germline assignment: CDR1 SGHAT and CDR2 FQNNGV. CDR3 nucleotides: TGTGCCAGCAGCTTAATCAGGGGTCGAGCTGAAGCCTTCTTT. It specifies CASSLIRGRAEAFF.

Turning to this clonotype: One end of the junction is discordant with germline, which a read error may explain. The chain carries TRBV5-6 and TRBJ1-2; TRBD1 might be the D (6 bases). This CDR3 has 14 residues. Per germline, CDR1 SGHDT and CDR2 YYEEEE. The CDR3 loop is CTSSLIGQNYGYTF. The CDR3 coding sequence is TGTACCAGCAGCTTGATCGGACAGAACTATGGCTACACCTTC.

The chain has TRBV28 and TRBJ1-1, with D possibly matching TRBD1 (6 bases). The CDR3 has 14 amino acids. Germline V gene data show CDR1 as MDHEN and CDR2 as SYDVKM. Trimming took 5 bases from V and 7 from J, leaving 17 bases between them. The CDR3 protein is CASSPTGLSREAFF. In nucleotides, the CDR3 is TGTGCCAGCAGTCCCACAGGGCTTTCCCGTGAAGCTTTCTTT.

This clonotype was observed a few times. The CDR3 region has the DNA TGTGCCAGCAGTTTATACCAGAGGGCGGGGGATGAGCAGTTCTTC. It encodes CASSLYQRAGDEQFF. The chain couples TRBV28 to TRBJ2-1, with TRBD2 matching over 7 bases. J was trimmed by 8 bases and V by 1 base; bases with no gene match: 8. CDR3 length: 15 residues. Germline CDR1 is MDHEN and CDR2 is SYDVKM.

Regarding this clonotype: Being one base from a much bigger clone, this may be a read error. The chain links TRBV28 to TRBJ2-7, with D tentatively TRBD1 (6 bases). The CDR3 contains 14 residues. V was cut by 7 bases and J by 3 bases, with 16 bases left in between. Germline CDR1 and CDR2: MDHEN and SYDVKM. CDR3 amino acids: CASNSYRVLYEQYF. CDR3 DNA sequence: TGTGCCAGCAACTCATACAGGGTTCTCTACGAGCAGTACTTC.

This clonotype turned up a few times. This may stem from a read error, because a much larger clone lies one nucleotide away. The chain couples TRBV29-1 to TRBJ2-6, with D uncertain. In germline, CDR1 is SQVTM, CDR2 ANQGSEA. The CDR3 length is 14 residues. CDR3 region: CSASGDSGTNVLTF. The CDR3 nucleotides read TGCAGCGCTTCCGGAGACTCTGGGACCAACGTCCTGACTTTC.

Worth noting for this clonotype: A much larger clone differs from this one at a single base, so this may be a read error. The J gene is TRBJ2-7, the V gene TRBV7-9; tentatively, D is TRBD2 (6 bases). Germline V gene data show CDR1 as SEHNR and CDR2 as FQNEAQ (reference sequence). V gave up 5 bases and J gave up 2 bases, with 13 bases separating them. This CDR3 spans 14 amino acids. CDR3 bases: TGTGCCAGCAGCCATAGCGGAAGCCCCTACGAGCAGTACTTC. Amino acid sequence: CASSHSGSPYEQYF.